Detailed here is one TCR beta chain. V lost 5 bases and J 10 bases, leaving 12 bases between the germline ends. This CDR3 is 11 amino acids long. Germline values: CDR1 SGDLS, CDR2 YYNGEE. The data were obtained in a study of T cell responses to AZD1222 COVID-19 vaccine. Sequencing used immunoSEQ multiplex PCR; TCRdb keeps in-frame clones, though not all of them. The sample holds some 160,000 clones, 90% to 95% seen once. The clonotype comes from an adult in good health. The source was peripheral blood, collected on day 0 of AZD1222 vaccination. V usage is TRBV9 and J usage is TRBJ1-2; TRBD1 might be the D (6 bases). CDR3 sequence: CASRGEGVYTF. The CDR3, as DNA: TGTGCCAGCAGAGGGGAGGGGGTCTACACCTTC.